The clone carrying this T cell receptor beta chain has only a few counts. This sample was included in a study of blood T cell repertoires in COVID-19. Study details: Sources were T cells, B-cell-depleted T cells, or PBMCs; the material itself was cDNA or gDNA.

V lost 2 bases to trimming and J lost 4 bases; unmatched junction nucleotides: 7. CDR1 and CDR2 from the germline V gene are KGHSH and LQKENI. The CDR3 is 16 residues long. Original processing notes: Reference gene primer amplification gave estimated nucleated cell counts. Here immunoSEQ multiplex PCR was the method, and the copy in TCRdb shows in-frame clones only, minus some. The V and J calls and the clone size are those of that table, but D and trimming were determined from the DNA. There are around 87,000 clones in the sample; roughly nine tenths occur only once, and about 1.6% lies in the top ten.

This clonotype was sampled from a human donor with active COVID-19. The donor label of this sample is uncertain. The sample taken for sequencing was peripheral blood. The V call is TRBV18, the J call TRBJ2-3; 9 bases are a match to TRBD2. The CDR3, as DNA: TGTGCCAGCTCACCAATTCCTAGCGGGGTGGCAGATACGCAGTATTTT. Amino acid sequence: CASSPIPSGVADTQYF.